This TCR beta chain emerged from a study of blood T cell repertoires in COVID-19. This CDR3 has 13 amino acids. Trimming at V came to 6 bases and at J to 7 bases, leaving 3 bases not matched to a gene. CDR1 is LNHDA and CDR2 is SQIVND in the germline V gene (reference sequence). Clones were read by immunoSEQ multiplex PCR, and TCRdb kept only the in-frame ones, dropping some. The data hold about 180,000 clones, with about 84% observed a single time. Cohort 3 donors counted as recovered after two negative PCRs, clearance, or resolved symptoms. Material for sequencing was PBMCs or T cells enriched from blood (not recorded which). V gene TRBV19 combines with J gene TRBJ2-2; 9 nucleotides match TRBD2. The TCR was taken from a young woman who had recovered from COVID-19. The CDR3 DNA is TGTGCCAGTAGGACTAGCGGTAGCGGGGAGCTGTTTTTT. This translates into CASRTSGSGELFF.